Below are 21 T cell receptor beta chains sequenced from a single sample in a study of cytomegalovirus exposure and HLA in healthy donors. Primers: 60 Vbeta forward and 13 Jbeta reverse. Here immunoSEQ multiplex PCR was the method, and the copy in TCRdb shows in-frame clones only, minus some. The sample includes some 200,000 clones, around 81% seen only once; the top ten take about 2.2%. Material for sequencing was PBMCs. Receptors were obtained from a woman aged 25 to 39 in good health and CMV-seronegative.

This sequence joins TRBV28 and TRBJ1-2, with 12 bases identical to TRBD1. Germline CDR1 MDHEN, CDR2 SYDVKM. The CDR3 is 15 residues long. The V and J ends lost 10 bases and 4 bases, in that order; junction bases with no gene match: 10. The CDR3 nucleotides read TGTGCCACCTCGGGACAGGGGGCTTCCCCCTATGGCTACACCTTC. Translated, it gives CATSGQGASPYGYTF.

V gene TRBV5-6 combines with J gene TRBJ1-6; D might be TRBD1 (5 bases). CDR1 is SGHDT and CDR2 is YYEEEE in the germline V gene. This CDR3 comprises 17 residues. Trimming left V 0 bases short and J 1 base short, with 11 bases between. CDR3 sequence (DNA): TGTGCCAGCAGCTTGGGGGGGGTAGCGTCCTATAATTCACCCCTCCACTTT. The encoded protein is CASSLGGVASYNSPLHF. The complete variable domain, with remaining parts taken from reference TRBV5-6 and TRBJ1-6, reads DAGVTQSPTHLIKTRGQQVTLRCSPKSGHDTVSWYQQALGQGPQFIFQYYEEEERQRGNFPDRFSGHQFPNYSSELNVNALLLGDSALYLCASSLGGVASYNSPLHFGNGTRLTVT.

The chain carries TRBV7-2 and TRBJ2-1; 8 bases fit TRBD2. Looked up from germline, CDR1 is SGHTA and CDR2 is FQGNSA. V shed 8 bases and J 6 bases; nucleotides not matched to a gene: 12. This CDR3 region has 15 residues. In DNA, the CDR3 is TGTGCCAGCCTACGGCCGGGTAGCGGGGTCAATGAGCAGTTCTTC. Encoded protein: CASLRPGSGVNEQFF.

The chain is built from TRBV5-4 and TRBJ1-3; 8 nucleotides align to TRBD1. Germline V gene data show CDR1 as SGHNT and CDR2 as YYREEE (reference sequence). This CDR3 is 16 amino acids long. The V gene end was trimmed by 1 base and the J gene end by 3 bases; junction bases not matched to a gene: 6. The CDR3 region has the DNA TGTGCCAGCAGCTTGCAACAGGGGGGAGGTGGAAACACCATATATTTT. As protein: CASSLQQGGGGNTIYF.

The chain combines TRBV7-2 with TRBJ2-1, with TRBD2 as a possible D gene (6 bases). Per the germline V gene, CDR1 is SGHTA and CDR2 is FQGNSA. Trimming left V 1 base short and J 12 bases short, with 13 bases between. CDR3 length equals 13 residues. This CDR3 is CASSLVAAIGQFF. In DNA form, the CDR3 reads TGTGCCAGCAGCTTAGTAGCGGCTATCGGGCAGTTCTTC. Full variable domain (remainder filled in from reference TRBV7-2 and TRBJ2-1): GAGVSQSPSNKVTEKGKDVELRCDPISGHTALYWYRQSLGQGLEFLIYFQGNSAPDKSGLPSDRFSAERTGGSVSTLTIQRTQQEDSAVYLCASSLVAAIGQFFGPGTRLTVL.

The chain employs TRBV9 and TRBJ1-4, with 11 positions matching TRBD1. The CDR3 contains 14 residues. V gave up 8 bases and J gave up 5 bases; unmatched junction bases: 5. Germline V gives CDR1 SGDLS, CDR2 YYNGEE. CDR3 loop: CASSRDRGNEKLFF. The CDR3 coding sequence is TGTGCCAGTAGCCGGGACAGGGGGAATGAAAAACTGTTTTTT.

The chain employs TRBV7-3 and TRBJ2-7; D is undetermined. The CDR3 contains 15 residues. V was pared by 1 base and J by 3 bases, with 13 bases between. Germline V gene sequence: CDR1 SGHTA, CDR2 FQGTGA. In DNA form, the CDR3 reads TGTGCCAGCAGCTTAAACCTAGTCCCTTTCTACGAGCAGTACTTC. The encoded protein is CASSLNLVPFYEQYF.

The sample holds one count of this clone. This chain connects TRBV6-6 to TRBJ1-1; TRBD1 matches at 7 bases. The CDR3 loop spans 13 amino acids. The V and J ends lost 6 bases and 2 bases, in that order; junction bases with no gene match: 3. Germline CDR1 and CDR2: MNHNY and SVGAGI (reference sequence). The CDR3 reads CASSNRGNTEAFF. The CDR3 coding sequence is TGTGCCAGCAGCAACAGGGGCAACACTGAAGCTTTCTTT.

This sequence joins TRBV11-2 and TRBJ2-1, with TRBD2 matching over 9 bases. J lost 13 bases, V lost 5 bases, and 9 bases had no gene match. Looked up from germline, CDR1 is SGHAT and CDR2 is FQNNGV. The CDR3 length is 13 residues. The CDR3 sequence is CASSVGTSSQQFF. The CDR3 DNA follows: TGTGCCAGCAGCGTCGGGACTAGCAGCCAACAGTTCTTC.

This clone was recorded a few times. Distinct nucleotide sequences in the sample also encode this CDR3. This chain uses TRBV5-1 with TRBJ2-5; 9 nucleotides align to TRBD1. Trimming removed 4 bases from V and 5 bases from J; junction bases left unmatched: 6. Germline lookup yields CDR1 SGHRS and CDR2 YFSETQ. This CDR3 is 14 amino acids long. The chain's CDR3 is CASSSGTGRETQYF. CDR3 in DNA: TGCGCCAGCAGCAGCGGGACAGGGCGGGAGACCCAGTACTTC. Filled out from reference TRBV5-1 and TRBJ2-5, the complete variable domain reads KAGVTQTPRYLIKTRGQQVTLSCSPISGHRSVSWYQQTPGQGLQFLFEYFSETQRNKGNFPGRFSGRQFSNSRSEMNVSTLELGDSALYLCASSSGTGRETQYFGPGTRLLVL.

This rearrangement joins TRBV7-2 to TRBJ2-3, with D possibly TRBD1 on 5 matching bases. Germline V CDR1 and CDR2: SGHTA, FQGNSA. The CDR3 has 12 residues. V lost 6 bases to trimming and J lost 5 bases, with 9 bases between them. CDR3 protein: CASRAQGDTQYF. As DNA, the CDR3 is TGTGCCAGCAGGGCCCAGGGAGATACGCAGTATTTT.

This clone was seen once. The V and J genes are TRBV7-9 and TRBJ1-2; the match to TRBD1 covers 9 bases. The CDR3 totals 19 residues. Germline loops: CDR1 SEHNR, CDR2 FQNEAQ (reference sequence). Losses at the gene ends were 5 bases for V and 6 bases for J; bases not matched to a gene: 22. CDR3 region: CASSRPGTGYGAWRHGYTF. The CDR3 bases are TGTGCCAGCAGCCGTCCCGGGACAGGGTACGGGGCATGGAGGCATGGCTACACCTTC.

This clone was detected a few times. The chain couples TRBV25-1 to TRBJ2-7; tentative D call: TRBD2 (6 bases). Germline assignment: CDR1 MGHDK and CDR2 SYGVNS. Between the trimmed V and J ends, which lost 1 base and 0 bases, there was a span of 13 bases. The CDR3 covers 16 residues. CDR3 loop: CASSESGGVSSYEQYF. The DNA for the CDR3 is TGTGCCAGCAGTGAATCCGGAGGGGTTAGCTCCTACGAGCAGTACTTC.

The rearrangement joins TRBV11-2 to TRBJ1-2; D might be TRBD1 (6 bases). Trimming took 0 bases from V and 7 from J, leaving 12 bases between them. This CDR3 has 14 residues. From germline, CDR1 is SGHAT and CDR2 FQNNGV. CDR3 loop: CASSLDGRGSGYTF. DNA for the CDR3: TGTGCCAGCAGCTTAGACGGCAGGGGTTCTGGCTACACCTTC. Supplemented by reference TRBV11-2 and TRBJ1-2, the full variable domain reads EAGVAQSPRYKIIEKRQSVAFWCNPISGHATLYWYQQILGQGPKLLIQFQNNGVVDDSQLPKDRFSAERLKGVDSTLKIQPAKLEDSAVYLCASSLDGRGSGYTFGSGTRLTVV.

The V gene is TRBV19, the J gene TRBJ2-7; 11 bases map to TRBD1. Per germline, CDR1 LNHDA and CDR2 SQIVND (reference sequence). V shed 5 bases and J 3 bases; nucleotides not matched to a gene: 6. This CDR3 comprises 15 residues. The CDR3 DNA sequence: TGTGCCAGTAGTCCGGGAGGGACAGGGGGCTACGAGCAGTACTTC. This codes for CASSPGGTGGYEQYF.

This clone has just one count. V usage is TRBV2 and J usage is TRBJ2-5; 7 bases align to TRBD2. After removal of 6 bases from V and 5 bases from J, the junction contained 15 bases not matched to a gene. The germline V gene encodes CDR1 SNHLY and CDR2 FYNNEI. This CDR3 is 16 amino acids long. The CDR3 DNA reads as TGTGCCAGCAGGAAAGGACTAGACCATCGGGGGGAGACCCAGTACTTC. Encoded protein: CASRKGLDHRGETQYF.

The chain employs TRBV30 and TRBJ1-5, with 7 bases lining up with TRBD1. The CDR3 consists of 16 residues. The junction had 10 bases not matched to a gene; V was cut back by 1 base and J by 4 bases. CDR1 and CDR2 (germline): GTSNPN, SVGIG (reference sequence). CDR3 coding DNA: TGTGCCTGGAGTGGAAAGAGGACAGGTGAAAATCAGCCCCAGCATTTT. Translated: CAWSGKRTGENQPQHF.

The rearrangement joins TRBV19 to TRBJ1-1; a weak D match, TRBD1 (6 bases). The CDR3 is made up of 17 amino acids. CDR1 is LNHDA and CDR2 is SQIVND in the germline V gene (reference sequence). Trimming left V 7 bases short and J 2 bases short, with 23 bases between. CDR3 region: CASKPLPRDKINTEAFF. The CDR3 bases are TGTGCCAGTAAACCCCTCCCCCGGGACAAGATCAACACTGAAGCTTTCTTT.

The rearrangement uses TRBV14 and TRBJ2-5; the D gene is possibly TRBD1 (7 bases). The length of the CDR3 is 14 residues. V lost 5 bases, J lost 0 bases, and 10 bases lay in between. Germline loops: CDR1 SGHDN, CDR2 FVKESK. The DNA of the CDR3 is TGTGCCAGCAGCGCGGGACAGAACCAAGAGACCCAGTACTTC. This codes for CASSAGQNQETQYF.

This chain connects TRBV2 to TRBJ2-3; 13 positions match TRBD2. V was pared by 6 bases and J by 8 bases, with 20 bases of the junction left unmatched. This CDR3 contains 19 residues. Germline V gene sequence: CDR1 SNHLY, CDR2 FYNNEI. For the CDR3, the DNA is TGTGCCAGCAGGGTAACAGGGGGAGCCGGGACTAGCGGGACGGGTACGCAGTATTTT. The encoded protein is CASRVTGGAGTSGTGTQYF.

The V call is TRBV6-1, the J call TRBJ2-7; 13 bases agree with TRBD2. In germline, CDR1 is MNHNS, CDR2 SASEGT. This CDR3 contains 13 residues. Trimming took 9 bases from V and 9 from J; bases not matched to a gene: 8. Here the CDR3 DNA reads TGTGCCAGTCTAACTAGCGGGGGGGCCGCGCAGTACTTC. It codes for CASLTSGGAAQYF.